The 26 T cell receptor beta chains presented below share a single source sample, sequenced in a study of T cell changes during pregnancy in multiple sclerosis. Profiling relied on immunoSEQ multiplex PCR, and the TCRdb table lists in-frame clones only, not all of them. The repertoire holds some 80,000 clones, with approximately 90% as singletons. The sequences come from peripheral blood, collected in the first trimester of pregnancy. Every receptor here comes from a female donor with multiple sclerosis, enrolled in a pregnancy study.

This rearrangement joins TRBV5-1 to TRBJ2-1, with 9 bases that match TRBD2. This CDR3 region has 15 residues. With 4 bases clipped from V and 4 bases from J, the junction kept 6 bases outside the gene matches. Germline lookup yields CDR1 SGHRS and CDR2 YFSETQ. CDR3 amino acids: CASSTASGTYNEQFF. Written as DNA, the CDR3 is TGCGCCAGCAGCACAGCTAGCGGGACTTACAATGAGCAGTTCTTC.

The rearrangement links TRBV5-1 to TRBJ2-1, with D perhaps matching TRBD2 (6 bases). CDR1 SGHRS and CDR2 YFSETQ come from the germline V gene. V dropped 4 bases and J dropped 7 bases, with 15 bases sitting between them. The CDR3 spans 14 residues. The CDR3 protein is CASSAGTSQNEQFF. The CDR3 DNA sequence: TGCGCCAGCAGCGCGGGGACTTCTCAGAATGAGCAGTTCTTC. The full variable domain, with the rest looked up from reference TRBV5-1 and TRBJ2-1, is KAGVTQTPRYLIKTRGQQVTLSCSPISGHRSVSWYQQTPGQGLQFLFEYFSETQRNKGNFPGRFSGRQFSNSRSEMNVSTLELGDSALYLCASSAGTSQNEQFFGPGTRLTVL.

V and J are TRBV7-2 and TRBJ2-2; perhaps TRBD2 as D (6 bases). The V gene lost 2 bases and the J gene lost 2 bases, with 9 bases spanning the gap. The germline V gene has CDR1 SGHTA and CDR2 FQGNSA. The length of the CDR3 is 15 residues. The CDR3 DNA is TGTGCCAGCAGCTTAAGGGGAGGTAACACCGGGGAGCTGTTTTTT. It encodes CASSLRGGNTGELFF.

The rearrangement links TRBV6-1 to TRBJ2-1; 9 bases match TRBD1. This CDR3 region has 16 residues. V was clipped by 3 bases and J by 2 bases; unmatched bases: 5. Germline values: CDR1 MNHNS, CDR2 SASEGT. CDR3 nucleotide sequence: TGTGCCAGCAGTGACCCCACAGGGGGCGCCTACAATGAGCAGTTCTTC. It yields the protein CASSDPTGGAYNEQFF.

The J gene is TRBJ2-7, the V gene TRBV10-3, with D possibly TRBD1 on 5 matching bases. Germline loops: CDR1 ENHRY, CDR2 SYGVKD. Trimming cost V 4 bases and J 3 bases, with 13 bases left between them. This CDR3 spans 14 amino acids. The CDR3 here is CAISGGDRGYEQYF. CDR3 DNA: TGTGCCATCAGTGGAGGTGACAGAGGCTACGAGCAGTACTTC.

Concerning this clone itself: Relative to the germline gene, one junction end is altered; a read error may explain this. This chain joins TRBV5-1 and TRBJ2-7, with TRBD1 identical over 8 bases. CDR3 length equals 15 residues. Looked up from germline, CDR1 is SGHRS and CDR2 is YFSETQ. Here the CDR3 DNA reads TGCGCCAGCACCTCAACCGGACAGGGCTCCCACGAGCAGTACTTC. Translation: CASTSTGQGSHEQYF.

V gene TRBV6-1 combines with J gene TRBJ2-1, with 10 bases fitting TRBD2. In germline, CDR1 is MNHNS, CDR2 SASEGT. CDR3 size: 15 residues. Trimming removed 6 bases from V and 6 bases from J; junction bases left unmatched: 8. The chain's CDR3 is CASRRRPSGGNEQFF. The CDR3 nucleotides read TGTGCCAGCAGAAGACGGCCTAGCGGGGGCAATGAGCAGTTCTTC.

CDR3 in amino acids: CASSSPTGRAMETQYF. DNA for the CDR3: TGTGCCAGCAGTTCCCCGACAGGGAGAGCAATGGAGACCCAGTACTTC. The chain is built from TRBV28 and TRBJ2-5; TRBD1 agrees at 7 bases. Per germline, CDR1 MDHEN and CDR2 SYDVKM. This CDR3 is built from 16 residues. Trimming cost V 4 bases and J 5 bases; bases outside gene matches: 13.

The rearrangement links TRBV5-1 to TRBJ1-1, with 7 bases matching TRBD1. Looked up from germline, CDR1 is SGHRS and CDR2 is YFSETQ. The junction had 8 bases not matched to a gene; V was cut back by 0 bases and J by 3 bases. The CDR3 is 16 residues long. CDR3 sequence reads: CASSLAPIGTDTEAFF. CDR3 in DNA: TGCGCCAGCAGCTTGGCCCCTATCGGGACAGACACTGAAGCTTTCTTT. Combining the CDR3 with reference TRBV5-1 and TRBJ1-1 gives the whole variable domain KAGVTQTPRYLIKTRGQQVTLSCSPISGHRSVSWYQQTPGQGLQFLFEYFSETQRNKGNFPGRFSGRQFSNSRSEMNVSTLELGDSALYLCASSLAPIGTDTEAFFGQGTRLTVV.

CDR3 loop: CSANPTDTQYF. The CDR3 DNA reads TGCAGTGCCAATCCCACAGATACGCAGTATTTT. The J gene is TRBJ2-3, the V gene TRBV20-1; D is undetermined. The CDR3 length is 11 residues. The germline V and J ends were trimmed by 6 bases and 2 bases, with 6 bases remaining between them. Germline values: CDR1 DFQATT, CDR2 SNEGSKA (reference sequence).

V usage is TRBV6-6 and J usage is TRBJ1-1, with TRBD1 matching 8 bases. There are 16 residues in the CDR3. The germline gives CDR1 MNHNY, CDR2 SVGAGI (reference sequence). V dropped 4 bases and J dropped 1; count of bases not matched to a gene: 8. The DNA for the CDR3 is TGTGCCAGCAGTTCCCCCCGACAGGGGCCGAACACTGAAGCTTTCTTT. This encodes CASSSPRQGPNTEAFF.

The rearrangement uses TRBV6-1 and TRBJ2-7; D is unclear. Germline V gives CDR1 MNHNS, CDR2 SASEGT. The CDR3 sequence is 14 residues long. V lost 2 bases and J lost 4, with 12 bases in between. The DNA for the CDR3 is TGTGCCAGCAGTGAACCACAGCCTTCGTACGAGCAGTACTTC. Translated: CASSEPQPSYEQYF.

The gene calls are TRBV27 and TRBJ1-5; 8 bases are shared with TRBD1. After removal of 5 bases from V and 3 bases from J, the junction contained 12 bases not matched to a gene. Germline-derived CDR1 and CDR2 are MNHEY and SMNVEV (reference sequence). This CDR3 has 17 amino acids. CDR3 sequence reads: CASSPFSDRVNNQPQHF. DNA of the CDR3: TGTGCCAGCAGTCCCTTTTCGGACAGGGTTAACAATCAGCCCCAGCATTTT.

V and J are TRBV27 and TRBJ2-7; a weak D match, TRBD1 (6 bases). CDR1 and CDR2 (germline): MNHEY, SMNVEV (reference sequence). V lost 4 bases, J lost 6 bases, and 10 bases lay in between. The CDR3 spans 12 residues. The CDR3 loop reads CASSSGRGEQYF. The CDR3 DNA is TGTGCCAGCAGTTCTGGCAGGGGCGAGCAGTACTTC.

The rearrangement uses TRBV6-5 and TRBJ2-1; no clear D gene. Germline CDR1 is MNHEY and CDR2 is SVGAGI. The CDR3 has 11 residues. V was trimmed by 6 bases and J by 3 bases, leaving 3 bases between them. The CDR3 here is CASSNYNEQFF. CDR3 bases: TGTGCCAGCAGCAACTACAATGAGCAGTTCTTC.

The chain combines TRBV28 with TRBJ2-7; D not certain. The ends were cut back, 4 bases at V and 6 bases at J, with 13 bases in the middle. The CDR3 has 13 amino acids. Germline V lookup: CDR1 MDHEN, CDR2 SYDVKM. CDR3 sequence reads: CASSSPNWSEQYF. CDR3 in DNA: TGTGCCAGCAGTTCCCCTAATTGGAGCGAGCAGTACTTC.

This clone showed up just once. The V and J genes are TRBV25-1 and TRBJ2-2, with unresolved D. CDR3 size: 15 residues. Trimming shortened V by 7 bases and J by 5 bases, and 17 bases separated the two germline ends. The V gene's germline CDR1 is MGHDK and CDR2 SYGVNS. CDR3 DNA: TGTGCCAGCACCTCCAGGATTAGTAGGACCGGGGAGCTGTTTTTT. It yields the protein CASTSRISRTGELFF.

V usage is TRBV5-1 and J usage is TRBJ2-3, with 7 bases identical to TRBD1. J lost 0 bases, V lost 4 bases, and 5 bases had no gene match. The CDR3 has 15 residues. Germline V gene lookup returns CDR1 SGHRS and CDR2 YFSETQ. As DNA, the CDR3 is TGCGCCAGCAGCGGGGACAGTTCTAGCACAGATACGCAGTATTTT. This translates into CASSGDSSSTDTQYF.

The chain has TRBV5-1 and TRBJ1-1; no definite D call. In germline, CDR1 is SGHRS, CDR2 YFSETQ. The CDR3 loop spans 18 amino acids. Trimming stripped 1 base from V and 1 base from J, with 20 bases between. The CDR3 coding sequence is TGCGCCAGCAGCTTGCGGCCGGCTACTGGTCCTAGGAACACTGAAGCTTTCTTT. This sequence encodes CASSLRPATGPRNTEAFF.

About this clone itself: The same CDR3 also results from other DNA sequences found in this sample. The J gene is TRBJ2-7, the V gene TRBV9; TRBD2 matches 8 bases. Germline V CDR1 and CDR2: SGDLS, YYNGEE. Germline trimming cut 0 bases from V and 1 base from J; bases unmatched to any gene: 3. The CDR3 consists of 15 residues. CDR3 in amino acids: CASSVETGGSYEQYF. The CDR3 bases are TGTGCCAGCAGCGTAGAAACGGGGGGGTCCTACGAGCAGTACTTC.

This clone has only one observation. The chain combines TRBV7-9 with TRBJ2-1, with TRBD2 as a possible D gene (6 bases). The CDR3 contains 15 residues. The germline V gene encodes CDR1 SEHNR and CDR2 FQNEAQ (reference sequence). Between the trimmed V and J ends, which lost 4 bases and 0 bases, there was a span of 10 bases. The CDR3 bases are TGTGCCAGCAGCTCGGGACTTAGCTCCTACAATGAGCAGTTCTTC. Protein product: CASSSGLSSYNEQFF.

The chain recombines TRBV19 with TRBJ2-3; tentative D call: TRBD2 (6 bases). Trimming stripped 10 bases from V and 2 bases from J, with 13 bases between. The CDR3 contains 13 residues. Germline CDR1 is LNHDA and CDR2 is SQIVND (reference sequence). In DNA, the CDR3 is TGTGCCACTAATAGCGGTGACACAGATACGCAGTATTTT. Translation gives CATNSGDTDTQYF.

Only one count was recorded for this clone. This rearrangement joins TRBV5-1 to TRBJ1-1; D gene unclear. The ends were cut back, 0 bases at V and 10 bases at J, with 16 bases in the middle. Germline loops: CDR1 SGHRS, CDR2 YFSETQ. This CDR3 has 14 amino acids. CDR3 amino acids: CASSLEQAAPRAFF. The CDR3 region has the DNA TGCGCCAGCAGCTTGGAGCAGGCCGCCCCCCGAGCTTTCTTT.

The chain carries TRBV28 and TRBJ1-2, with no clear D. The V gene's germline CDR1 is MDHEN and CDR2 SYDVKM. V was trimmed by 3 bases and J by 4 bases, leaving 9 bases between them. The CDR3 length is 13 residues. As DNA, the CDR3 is TGTGCCAGCAGTTTGAGTTCTACCTATGGCTACACCTTC. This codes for CASSLSSTYGYTF.

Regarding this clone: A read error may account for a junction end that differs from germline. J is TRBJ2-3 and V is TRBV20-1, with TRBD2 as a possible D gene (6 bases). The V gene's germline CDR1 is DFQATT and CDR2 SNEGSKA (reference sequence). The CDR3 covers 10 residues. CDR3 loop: CSARLEGLFF. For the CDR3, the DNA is TGCAGTGCTAGATTGGAAGGACTATTTTTT.

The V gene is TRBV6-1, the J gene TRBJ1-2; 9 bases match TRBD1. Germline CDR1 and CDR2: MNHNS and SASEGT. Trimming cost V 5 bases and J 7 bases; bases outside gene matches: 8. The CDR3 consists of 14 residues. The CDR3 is CASSSWDRVSGYTF. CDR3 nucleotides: TGTGCCAGCAGTAGCTGGGACAGGGTTTCTGGCTACACCTTC.